Each of the 28 T cell receptor beta chains below was sequenced from the same sample in a study of regulatory T cells in long-lasting Graves disease. Time point reported: newly diagnosed GD, antithyroid drugs for less than 3 months. The TCR library used RNA extracted from PBMCs. Building the TCR beta libraries relied on iRepertoire HTBI primers, and CDR3 regions underwent Arm-PCR. TCRdb re-analysed the multiplex PCR reads in MiXCR, keeping a single row per CDR3 protein. The sample includes roughly 420,000 distinct CDR3 sequences, around 17% of them seen just once. These data were also filed under a second study, of T cells in Graves' hyperthyroidism and ophthalmopathy.

The material sequenced was peripheral blood mononuclear cells (PBMCs), taken at new diagnosis, from a patient treated with antithyroid drugs. The receptors derive from a woman in her 30s with Graves disease.

This chain uses TRBV4-1 with TRBJ2-7, with D tentatively TRBD2 (7 bases). Germline CDR1 MGHRA, CDR2 YSYEKL. This CDR3 comprises 17 residues. V was pared by 4 bases and J by 0 bases, with 19 bases between. CDR3 sequence (DNA): TGCGCCAGCAGCCCCCGAGGGGGGGAAAAGCCCTCCTACGAGCAGTACTTC. Translation gives CASSPRGGEKPSYEQYF.

This clonotype was found many times. The chain links TRBV28 to TRBJ1-6; 7 nucleotides line up with TRBD1. CDR3 length: 14 amino acids. V shed 8 bases and J 5 bases; nucleotides not matched to a gene: 6. Per germline, CDR1 MDHEN and CDR2 SYDVKM. The CDR3 region has the DNA TGTGCCAGCTCAGGGGGGCCAGATAATTCACCCCTCCACTTT. This codes for CASSGGPDNSPLHF. The entire variable domain, with the rest obtained from reference TRBV28 and TRBJ1-6, is as follows: DVKVTQSSRYLVKRTGEKVFLECVQDMDHENMFWYRQDPGLGLRLIYFSYDVKMKEKGDIPEGYSVSREKKERFSLILESASTNQTSMYLCASSGGPDNSPLHFGNGTRLTVT.

The V call is TRBV5-6, the J call TRBJ1-6, with D tentatively TRBD1 (5 bases). V lost 3 bases and J 9 bases, leaving 22 bases between the germline ends. The CDR3 totals 17 residues. Germline V gene data show CDR1 as SGHDT and CDR2 as YYEEEE. The CDR3 protein is CASSSTGGPGFGSPLHF. In DNA form, the CDR3 reads TGTGCCAGCAGCTCAACAGGCGGTCCGGGGTTTGGTTCACCCCTCCACTTT. Looking up the rest from reference TRBV5-6 and TRBJ1-6 gives the full variable domain: DAGVTQSPTHLIKTRGQQVTLRCSPKSGHDTVSWYQQALGQGPQFIFQYYEEEERQRGNFPDRFSGHQFPNYSSELNVNALLLGDSALYLCASSSTGGPGFGSPLHFGNGTRLTVT.

V is TRBV9 and J is TRBJ2-1; tentative D call: TRBD2 (5 bases). The CDR3 sequence is 15 residues long. V lost 0 bases and J lost 5, with 12 bases in between. Per germline, CDR1 SGDLS and CDR2 YYNGEE. CDR3 bases: TGTGCCAGCAGCGTAGTACTAGGGCTAAACAATGAGCAGTTCTTC. The encoded protein is CASSVVLGLNNEQFF.

This clonotype was seen many times. This chain connects TRBV28 to TRBJ2-7; D might be TRBD1 (6 bases). The CDR3 length is 14 residues. V lost 4 bases and J 1 base, leaving 11 bases between the germline ends. Germline V gene sequence: CDR1 MDHEN, CDR2 SYDVKM. Here the CDR3 reads CASSSAGTSYEQYF. CDR3 DNA sequence: TGTGCCAGCAGTTCCGCCGGGACATCCTACGAGCAGTACTTC.

At least ten counts were recorded for this clonotype. The V gene is TRBV6-1, the J gene TRBJ2-1, with a possible D match to TRBD2 (7 bases). CDR1 is MNHNS and CDR2 is SASEGT in the germline V gene. The ends were cut back, 6 bases at V and 0 bases at J, with 15 bases in the middle. The length of the CDR3 is 16 residues. The CDR3 spells CASSPFRGASYNEQFF. CDR3 sequence (DNA): TGTGCCAGCAGCCCTTTTCGGGGGGCCTCCTACAATGAGCAGTTCTTC.

This clonotype appeared many times. The rearrangement uses TRBV2 and TRBJ2-4; 11 bases line up with TRBD1. Germline trimming cut 2 bases from V and 14 bases from J; bases unmatched to any gene: 5. This CDR3 spans 13 amino acids. Per germline, CDR1 SNHLY and CDR2 FYNNEI. The CDR3 here is CASSERDRGSKYF. The CDR3 DNA sequence: TGTGCCAGCAGTGAAAGGGACAGGGGGAGTAAGTACTTC.

The table lists this clonotype with many counts. V usage is TRBV3-1 and J usage is TRBJ2-3; the D gene is possibly TRBD2 (5 bases). CDR3 size: 16 residues. The V and J ends lost 4 bases and 2 bases respectively, with 16 bases between them. Per the germline V gene, CDR1 is LGHDT and CDR2 is YNNKEL (reference sequence). The CDR3 nucleotides are TGTGCCAGCAGCCTAAGAGGAGACTACACCACAGATACGCAGTATTTT. Translated, it gives CASSLRGDYTTDTQYF.

This clonotype was detected only once. This may come from a read error, since a much larger clone is one base off. V usage is TRBV12-5 and J usage is TRBJ2-2; D ambiguous. CDR1 is LGHNT, CDR2 FRNRAP, per germline. The CDR3 length is 18 residues. V was pared by 0 bases and J by 5 bases, with 19 bases between. For the CDR3, the DNA is TGTGCTAGTGGTTTGGTGCCCAGTTCTTCCGAGAGTACCGGGGAGCTGTTTTTT. Translated, it gives CASGLVPSSSESTGELFF.

This clonotype came up a few times. The chain joins TRBV2 to TRBJ1-5; 7 bases line up with TRBD1. This CDR3 is built from 15 residues. V trimming: 6 bases; J trimming: 6 bases; junction bases outside the gene matches: 11. Germline CDR1 SNHLY, CDR2 FYNNEI. The CDR3 nucleotides read TGTGCCAGCAGAGAACTTGACAGGGAGGGTCAGCCCCAGCATTTT. Encoded protein: CASRELDREGQPQHF.

This clonotype was observed at least ten times. The gene calls are TRBV7-3 and TRBJ2-1; D is uncertain. The germline V and J ends were trimmed by 1 base and 4 bases, with 14 bases remaining between them. There are 16 residues in the CDR3. Germline CDR1 reads SGHTA; CDR2 reads FQGTGA. Here the CDR3 DNA reads TGTGCCAGCAGCTTAAGGGTCCAGTTCGGTTACAATGAGCAGTTCTTC. Its protein is CASSLRVQFGYNEQFF.

V gene TRBV6-5 combines with J gene TRBJ1-1; TRBD1 matches 10 bases. This CDR3 comprises 14 residues. Germline assignment: CDR1 MNHEY and CDR2 SVGAGI. J lost 5 bases, V lost 2 bases, and 2 bases had no gene match. As DNA, the CDR3 is TGTGCCAGCAGTTACAGGACAGGGGGGACTGAAGCTTTCTTT. Translating gives CASSYRTGGTEAFF.

This clonotype showed up just a few times. This chain connects TRBV2 to TRBJ2-1; D is perhaps TRBD1 (5 bases). Trimming pared 2 bases from V and 9 bases from J, leaving 11 bases between. The germline gives CDR1 SNHLY, CDR2 FYNNEI. The CDR3 runs 13 residues. CDR3 protein: CASSEMQGGEQFF. DNA of the CDR3: TGTGCCAGCAGTGAAATGCAGGGCGGTGAGCAGTTCTTC.

This rearrangement joins TRBV15 to TRBJ2-7; D call uncertain. The CDR3 covers 15 residues. From germline, CDR1 is LNHNV and CDR2 YYDKDF (reference sequence). V was trimmed by 0 bases and J by 4 bases, leaving 13 bases between them. The CDR3 reads CATSRDPRAPYEQYF. DNA for the CDR3: TGTGCCACCAGCAGAGATCCTCGCGCTCCTTACGAGCAGTACTTC.

The gene calls are TRBV19 and TRBJ1-2; TRBD1 might be the D (6 bases). V shed 5 bases and J shed 3 bases, with 16 bases lying between them. There are 15 residues in the CDR3. Germline V gene sequence: CDR1 LNHDA, CDR2 SQIVND (reference sequence). The CDR3 sequence is CASSPPEGGDYGYTF. CDR3 nucleotides: TGTGCCAGTAGTCCGCCGGAGGGGGGTGACTATGGCTACACCTTC.

The V gene is TRBV7-9, the J gene TRBJ2-3; the D gene is possibly TRBD1 (5 bases). The germline V and J ends were trimmed by 4 bases and 2 bases, with 13 bases remaining between them. Germline V CDR1 and CDR2: SEHNR, FQNEAQ (reference sequence). The CDR3 has 15 residues. CDR3 region: CASSSERRATDTQYF. The CDR3 DNA reads TGTGCCAGCAGCTCTGAGCGCAGGGCCACAGATACGCAGTATTTT.

Concerning this clonotype itself: Being one base from a much bigger clone, this may be a read error. This chain connects TRBV12-3 or TRBV12-4 to TRBJ2-5, with TRBD2 identical over 7 bases. After removal of 2 bases from V and 11 bases from J, the junction contained 14 bases not matched to a gene. The CDR3 runs to 15 residues. CDR3 bases: TGTGCCAGCAGTTTACGCGGGAGTGGGCACAATGAGCAGTACTTC. This encodes CASSLRGSGHNEQYF.

This rearrangement joins TRBV24-1 to TRBJ2-1, with TRBD1 matching over 10 bases. The V gene end was trimmed by 7 bases and the J gene end by 9 bases; junction bases not matched to a gene: 2. Germline assignment: CDR1 KGHDR and CDR2 SFDVKD. The CDR3 loop spans 12 amino acids. The CDR3 here is CATSWTGGEQFF. CDR3 in DNA: TGTGCCACCAGCTGGACAGGGGGTGAGCAGTTCTTC.

Notes on this clonotype: A much larger clonotype is one base distant, so this may be a read error. The chain has TRBV20-1 and TRBJ2-3; 8 bases match TRBD2. Germline assignment: CDR1 DFQATT and CDR2 SNEGSKA (reference sequence). The CDR3 is 14 amino acids. The CDR3 bases are TGCGGTGCAAGGACTAGCATCGGCACAGATACGCAGTATTTT. Its translation is CGARTSIGTDTQYF.

This clonotype was seen only a few times. V and J are TRBV19 and TRBJ1-5; TRBD1 matches 7 bases. V was pared by 7 bases and J by 0 bases, with 3 bases of the junction left unmatched. Germline CDR1 LNHDA, CDR2 SQIVND (reference sequence). The CDR3 totals 14 residues. The CDR3 region is CASTGDSSNQPQHF. The CDR3 DNA sequence: TGTGCCAGTACCGGGGACAGTAGCAATCAGCCCCAGCATTTT.

In this sample, this clonotype turned up many times. The rearrangement links TRBV20-1 to TRBJ1-4; 7 bases agree with TRBD1. With 5 bases clipped from V and 8 bases from J, the junction kept 11 bases outside the gene matches. The germline gives CDR1 DFQATT, CDR2 SNEGSKA (reference sequence). The CDR3 is 14 residues long. CDR3 DNA sequence: TGCAGTGCTGTACCGGGACAGCGCATGGAAAAACTGTTTTTT. This encodes CSAVPGQRMEKLFF.

Many counts were recorded for this clonotype. The chain combines TRBV30 with TRBJ2-1, with TRBD2 as a possible D gene (6 bases). V lost 2 bases to trimming and J lost 3 bases, with 11 bases between them. The CDR3 covers 14 residues. Germline V lookup: CDR1 GTSNPN, CDR2 SVGIG (reference sequence). DNA of the CDR3: TGTGCCTGGAGTCCAGCGGGCTTCTACAATGAGCAGTTCTTC. It specifies CAWSPAGFYNEQFF.

This clonotype turned up a few times. The chain recombines TRBV9 with TRBJ1-1, with D perhaps TRBD1 (6 bases). V lost 0 bases, J lost 7 bases, and 13 bases lay in between. Germline CDR1 and CDR2: SGDLS and YYNGEE. CDR3 length: 14 residues. The CDR3 is CASSVVVGAVEAFF. The CDR3 DNA reads as TGTGCCAGCAGCGTAGTGGTGGGGGCGGTTGAAGCTTTCTTT.

The chain links TRBV7-9 to TRBJ1-1, with 7 bases identical to TRBD1. V dropped 4 bases and J dropped 1; count of bases not matched to a gene: 6. Germline V CDR1 and CDR2: SEHNR, FQNEAQ (reference sequence). CDR3 length equals 15 residues. DNA of the CDR3: TGTGCCAGCAGCTCTACAGGGGCCCCGAACACTGAAGCTTTCTTT. This gives the protein CASSSTGAPNTEAFF.

The chain couples TRBV20-1 to TRBJ1-2, with a tentative D call TRBD1 (5 bases). In germline, CDR1 is DFQATT, CDR2 SNEGSKA (reference sequence). V lost 4 bases, J lost 2 bases, and 8 bases lay in between. The CDR3 sequence is 12 residues long. This CDR3 is CSAIQGNYGYTF. DNA for the CDR3: TGCAGTGCTATCCAGGGAAACTATGGCTACACCTTC.

The rearrangement uses TRBV3-1 and TRBJ1-4; possible D gene TRBD1, 6 bases. CDR1 and CDR2 from the germline V gene are LGHDT and YNNKEL (reference sequence). The CDR3 extends over 14 amino acids. The V and J ends lost 4 bases and 8 bases respectively, with 14 bases between them. DNA for the CDR3: TGTGCCAGCAGCCCGAACAGGGAGGGGGAAAAACTGTTTTTT. It is translated as CASSPNREGEKLFF.

This clonotype has a handful of counts. The chain is built from TRBV18 and TRBJ2-1, with D unresolved. CDR3 length: 17 amino acids. CDR1 KGHSH and CDR2 LQKENI come from the germline V gene. Trimming shortened V by 4 bases and J by 2 bases, and 18 bases separated the two germline ends. CDR3: CASSLISGVAAYNEQFF. The CDR3 nucleotides are TGTGCCAGCTCACTAATCAGTGGGGTAGCTGCCTACAATGAGCAGTTCTTC.

This clonotype was counted ten times or more. This chain joins TRBV6-1 and TRBJ2-7; 13 nucleotides align to TRBD2. This CDR3 comprises 16 residues. Germline trimming cut 6 bases from V and 4 bases from J; bases unmatched to any gene: 9. CDR1 is MNHNS and CDR2 is SASEGT in the germline V gene. The CDR3 here is CASRAPGLAGLYEQYF. The CDR3 DNA follows: TGTGCCAGCAGAGCACCGGGACTAGCGGGATTATACGAGCAGTACTTC.